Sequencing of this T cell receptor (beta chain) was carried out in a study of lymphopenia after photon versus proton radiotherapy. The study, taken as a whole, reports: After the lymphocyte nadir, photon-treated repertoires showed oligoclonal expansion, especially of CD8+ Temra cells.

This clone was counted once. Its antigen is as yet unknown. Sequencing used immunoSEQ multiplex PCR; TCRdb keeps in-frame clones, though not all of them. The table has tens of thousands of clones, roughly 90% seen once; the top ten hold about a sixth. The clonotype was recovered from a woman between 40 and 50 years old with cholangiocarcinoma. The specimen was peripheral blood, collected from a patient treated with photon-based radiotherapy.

The CDR3 loop reads CASSAITGTRGDQPQHF. In nucleotides, the CDR3 is TGTGCCAGCAGTGCAATAACCGGGACCCGGGGGGATCAGCCCCAGCATTTT. V and J are TRBV6-1 and TRBJ1-5; the D gene is possibly TRBD1 (5 bases). V lost 4 bases, J lost 5 bases, and 21 bases lay in between. This CDR3 contains 17 residues. CDR1 and CDR2 (germline): MNHNS, SASEGT.